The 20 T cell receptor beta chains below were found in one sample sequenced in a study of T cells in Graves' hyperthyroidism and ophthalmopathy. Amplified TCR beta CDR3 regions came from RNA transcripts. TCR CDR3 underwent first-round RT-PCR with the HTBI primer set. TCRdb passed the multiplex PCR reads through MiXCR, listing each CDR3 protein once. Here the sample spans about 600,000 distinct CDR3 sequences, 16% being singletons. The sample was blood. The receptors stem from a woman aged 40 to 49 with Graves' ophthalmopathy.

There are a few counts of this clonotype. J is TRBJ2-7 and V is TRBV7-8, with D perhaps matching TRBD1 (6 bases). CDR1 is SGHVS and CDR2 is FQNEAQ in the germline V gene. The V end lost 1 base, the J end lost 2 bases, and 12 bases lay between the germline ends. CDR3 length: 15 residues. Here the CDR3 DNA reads TGTGCCAGCAGCTTAGAAACAGGGCCGACCTACGAGCAGTACTTC. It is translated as CASSLETGPTYEQYF. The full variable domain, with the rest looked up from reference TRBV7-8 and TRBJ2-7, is GAGVSQSPRYKVAKRGQDVALRCDPISGHVSLFWYQQALGQGPEFLTYFQNEAQLDKSGLPSDRFFAERPEGSVSTLKIQRTQQEDSAVYLCASSLETGPTYEQYFGPGTRLTVT.

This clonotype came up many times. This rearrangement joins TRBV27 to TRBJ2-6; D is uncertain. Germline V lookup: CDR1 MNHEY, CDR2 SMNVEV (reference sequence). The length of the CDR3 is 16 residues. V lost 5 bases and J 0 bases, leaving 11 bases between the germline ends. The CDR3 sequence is CASSANTISGANVLTF. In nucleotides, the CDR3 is TGTGCCAGCAGTGCAAACACGATCTCTGGGGCCAACGTCCTGACTTTC.

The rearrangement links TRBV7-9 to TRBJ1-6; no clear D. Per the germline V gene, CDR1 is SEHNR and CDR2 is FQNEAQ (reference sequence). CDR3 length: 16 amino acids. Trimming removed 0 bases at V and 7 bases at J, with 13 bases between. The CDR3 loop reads CASSLAPGKDNSPLHF. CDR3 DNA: TGTGCCAGCAGCTTAGCTCCAGGAAAGGACAATTCACCCCTCCACTTT.

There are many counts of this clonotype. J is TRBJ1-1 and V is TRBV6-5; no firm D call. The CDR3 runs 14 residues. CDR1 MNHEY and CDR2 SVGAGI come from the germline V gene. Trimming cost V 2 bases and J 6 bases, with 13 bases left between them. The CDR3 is CASSYHRGVPEAFF. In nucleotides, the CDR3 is TGTGCCAGCAGTTACCACCGCGGGGTACCTGAAGCTTTCTTT.

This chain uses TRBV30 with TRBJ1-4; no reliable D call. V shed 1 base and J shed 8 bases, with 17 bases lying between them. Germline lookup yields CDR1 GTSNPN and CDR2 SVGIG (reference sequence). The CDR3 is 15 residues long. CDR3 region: CAWSAGGQRREKLFF. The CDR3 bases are TGTGCCTGGAGTGCGGGAGGGCAAAGAAGGGAAAAACTGTTTTTT. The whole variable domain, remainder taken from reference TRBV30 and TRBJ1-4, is SQTIHQWPATLVQPVGSPLSLECTVEGTSNPNLYWYRQAAGRGLQLLFYSVGIGQISSEVPQNLSASRPQDRQFILSSKKLLLSDSGFYLCAWSAGGQRREKLFFGSGTQLSVL.

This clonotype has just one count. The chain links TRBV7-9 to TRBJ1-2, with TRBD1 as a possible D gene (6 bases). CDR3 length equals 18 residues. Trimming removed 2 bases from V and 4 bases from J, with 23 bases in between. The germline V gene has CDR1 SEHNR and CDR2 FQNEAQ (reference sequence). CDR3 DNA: TGTGCCAGCAGCTTACCTCGCCAGGGGAGCCCGATAACCTATGGCTACACCTTC. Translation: CASSLPRQGSPITYGYTF.

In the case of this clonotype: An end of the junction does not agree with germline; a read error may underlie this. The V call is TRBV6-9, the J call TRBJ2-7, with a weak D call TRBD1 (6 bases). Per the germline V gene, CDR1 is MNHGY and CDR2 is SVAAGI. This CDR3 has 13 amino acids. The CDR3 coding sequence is TGTGCCGGCAGTTTGGGGGCGCTCCACGAGCAGTACTTC. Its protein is CAGSLGALHEQYF.

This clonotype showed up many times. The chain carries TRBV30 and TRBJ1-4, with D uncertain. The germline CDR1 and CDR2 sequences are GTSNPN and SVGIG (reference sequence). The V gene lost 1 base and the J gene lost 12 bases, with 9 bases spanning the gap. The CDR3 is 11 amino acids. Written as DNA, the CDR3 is TGTGCCTGGAGTGGGACCCTGGAACTGTTTTTT. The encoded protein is CAWSGTLELFF.

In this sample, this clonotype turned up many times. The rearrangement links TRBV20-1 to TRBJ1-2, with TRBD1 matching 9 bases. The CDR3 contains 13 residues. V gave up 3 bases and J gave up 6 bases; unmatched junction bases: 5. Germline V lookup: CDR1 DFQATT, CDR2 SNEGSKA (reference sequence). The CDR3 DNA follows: TGCAGTGCTAGTGGGCGGACAGGGGATGGCTACACCTTC. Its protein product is CSASGRTGDGYTF.

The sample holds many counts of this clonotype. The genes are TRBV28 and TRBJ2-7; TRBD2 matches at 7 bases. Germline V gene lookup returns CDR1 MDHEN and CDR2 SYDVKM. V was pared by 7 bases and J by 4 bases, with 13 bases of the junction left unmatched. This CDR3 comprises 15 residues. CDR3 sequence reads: CASNLSGKGAYEQYF. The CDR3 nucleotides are TGTGCCAGCAATTTGAGCGGGAAAGGCGCTTACGAGCAGTACTTC.

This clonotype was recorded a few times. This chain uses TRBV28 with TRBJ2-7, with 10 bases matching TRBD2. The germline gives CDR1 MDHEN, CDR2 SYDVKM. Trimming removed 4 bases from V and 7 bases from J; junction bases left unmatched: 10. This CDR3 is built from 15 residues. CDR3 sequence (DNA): TGTGCCAGCAGTTCCTCTGGACTAGCGGCCCGGGAGCAGTACTTC. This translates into CASSSSGLAAREQYF. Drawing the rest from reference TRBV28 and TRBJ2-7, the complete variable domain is DVKVTQSSRYLVKRTGEKVFLECVQDMDHENMFWYRQDPGLGLRLIYFSYDVKMKEKGDIPEGYSVSREKKERFSLILESASTNQTSMYLCASSSSGLAAREQYFGPGTRLTVT.

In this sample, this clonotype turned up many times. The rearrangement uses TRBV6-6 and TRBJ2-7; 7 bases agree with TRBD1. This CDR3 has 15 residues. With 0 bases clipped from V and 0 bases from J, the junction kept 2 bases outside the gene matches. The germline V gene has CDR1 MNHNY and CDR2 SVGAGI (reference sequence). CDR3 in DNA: TGTGCCAGCAGTTACTCGACAGGGAGCTCCTACGAGCAGTACTTC. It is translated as CASSYSTGSSYEQYF.

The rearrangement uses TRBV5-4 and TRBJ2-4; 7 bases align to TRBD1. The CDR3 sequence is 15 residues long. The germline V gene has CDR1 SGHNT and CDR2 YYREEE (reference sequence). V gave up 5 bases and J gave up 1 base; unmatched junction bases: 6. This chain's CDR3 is CASSTGELAKNIQYF. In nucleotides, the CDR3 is TGTGCCAGCAGTACAGGGGAGCTGGCCAAAAACATTCAGTACTTC.

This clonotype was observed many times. This chain's CDR3 is CAWNYRGNTEAFF. The CDR3 DNA sequence: TGTGCCTGGAATTACAGGGGGAACACTGAAGCTTTCTTT. The rearrangement uses TRBV30 and TRBJ1-1; 7 bases match TRBD1. CDR3 length equals 13 residues. The J segment lost 1 base and the V segment lost 4 bases, leaving 3 bases of the junction unmatched. Germline V gene data show CDR1 as GTSNPN and CDR2 as SVGIG (reference sequence).

Here the CDR3 DNA reads TGCAGTGCTACGCGGGGGGCACTCGATGAGCAGTTCTTC. Its translation: CSATRGALDEQFF. This chain uses TRBV20-1 with TRBJ2-1; 8 bases agree with TRBD2. The length of the CDR3 is 13 residues. Germline V gene sequence: CDR1 DFQATT, CDR2 SNEGSKA (reference sequence). Trimming at V came to 4 bases and at J to 8 bases, leaving 7 bases not matched to a gene.

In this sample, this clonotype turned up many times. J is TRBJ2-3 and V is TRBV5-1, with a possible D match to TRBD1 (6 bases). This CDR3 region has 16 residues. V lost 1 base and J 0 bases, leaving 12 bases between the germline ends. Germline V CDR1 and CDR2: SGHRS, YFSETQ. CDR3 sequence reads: CASSLIGDTSTDTQYF. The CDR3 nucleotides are TGCGCCAGCAGCTTGATTGGGGACACCAGCACAGATACGCAGTATTTT.

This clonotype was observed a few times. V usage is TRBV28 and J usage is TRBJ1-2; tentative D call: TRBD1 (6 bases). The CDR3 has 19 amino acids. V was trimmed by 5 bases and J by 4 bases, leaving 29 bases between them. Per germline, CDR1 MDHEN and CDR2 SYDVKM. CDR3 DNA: TGTGCCAGCAGTCCGGAGCACGGAGGCAGCCGGTGGGGGCCCTATGGCTACACCTTC. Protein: CASSPEHGGSRWGPYGYTF.

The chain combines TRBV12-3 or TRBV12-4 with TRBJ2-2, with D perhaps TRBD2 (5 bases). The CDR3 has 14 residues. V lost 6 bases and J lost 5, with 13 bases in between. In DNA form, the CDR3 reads TGTGCCAGCAGCGAACTAGTAGGGACCGGGGAGCTGTTTTTT. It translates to CASSELVGTGELFF.

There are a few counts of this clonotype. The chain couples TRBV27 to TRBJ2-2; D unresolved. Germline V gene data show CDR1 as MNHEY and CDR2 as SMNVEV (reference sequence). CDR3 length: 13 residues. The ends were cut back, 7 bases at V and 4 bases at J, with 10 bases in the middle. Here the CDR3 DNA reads TGTGCCAGCAAGCCTCGAGTCACCGGGGAGCTGTTTTTT. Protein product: CASKPRVTGELFF.

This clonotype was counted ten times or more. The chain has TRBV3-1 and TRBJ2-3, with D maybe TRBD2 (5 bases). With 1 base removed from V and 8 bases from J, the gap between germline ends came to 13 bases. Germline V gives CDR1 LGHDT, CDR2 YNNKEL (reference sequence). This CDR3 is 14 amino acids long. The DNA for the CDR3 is TGTGCCAGCAGCCAAGTTTTTAGGACTGGTACGCAGTATTTT. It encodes CASSQVFRTGTQYF.